The 5 T cell receptor beta chains below come from one sample, sequenced in a study of cytomegalovirus exposure and HLA in healthy donors. This table comes from immunoSEQ multiplex PCR, and its TCRdb copy is limited to in-frame clones, with some not included. The data show 200,000 or so clones, around 83% seen once. The sequenced sample was PBMCs. These receptors all come from a woman aged 25 to 39 in good health and CMV-seropositive.

The chain links TRBV4-1 to TRBJ2-7, with 7 bases matching TRBD1. The V segment lost 3 bases and the J segment 3 bases; nucleotides outside the gene matches: 5. Germline CDR1 reads MGHRA; CDR2 reads YSYEKL. The CDR3 totals 14 residues. Written as DNA, the CDR3 is TGCGCCAGCAGCCATACCGGGACAGACTACGAGCAGTACTTC. This sequence encodes CASSHTGTDYEQYF.

The rearrangement links TRBV6-1 to TRBJ1-4; D gene ambiguous. V lost 0 bases and J lost 8, with 7 bases in between. The CDR3 consists of 13 residues. CDR1 and CDR2 (germline): MNHNS, SASEGT. The CDR3 DNA reads as TGTGCCAGCAGTGAAGCTCGGGGAGAAAAACTGTTTTTT. It is translated as CASSEARGEKLFF.

This clone was observed a few times. This chain uses TRBV2 with TRBJ1-5; the D gene is possibly TRBD1 (6 bases). V gave up 2 bases and J gave up 5 bases, with 10 bases separating them. CDR3 length: 14 amino acids. In germline, CDR1 is SNHLY, CDR2 FYNNEI. The CDR3 sequence: CASSEQGRYQPQHF. The CDR3 DNA is TGTGCCAGCAGTGAACAGGGGCGGTATCAGCCCCAGCATTTT.

The V call is TRBV6-5, the J call TRBJ1-1; D call uncertain. The CDR3 consists of 13 residues. Per the germline V gene, CDR1 is MNHEY and CDR2 is SVGAGI. V lost 6 bases and J 6 bases, leaving 14 bases between the germline ends. The CDR3 sequence is CASRINRESEAFF. Written as DNA, the CDR3 is TGTGCCAGCAGGATAAATCGGGAGTCTGAAGCTTTCTTT.

This clone was recorded only once. The V gene is TRBV27, the J gene TRBJ2-1, with D perhaps matching TRBD1 (6 bases). The CDR3 contains 12 residues. In germline, CDR1 is MNHEY, CDR2 SMNVEV (reference sequence). Trimming cost V 3 bases and J 10 bases, with 10 bases left between them. The CDR3 loop is CASSFSTGEQFF. CDR3 coding DNA: TGTGCCAGCAGTTTTTCGACAGGAGAGCAGTTCTTC.